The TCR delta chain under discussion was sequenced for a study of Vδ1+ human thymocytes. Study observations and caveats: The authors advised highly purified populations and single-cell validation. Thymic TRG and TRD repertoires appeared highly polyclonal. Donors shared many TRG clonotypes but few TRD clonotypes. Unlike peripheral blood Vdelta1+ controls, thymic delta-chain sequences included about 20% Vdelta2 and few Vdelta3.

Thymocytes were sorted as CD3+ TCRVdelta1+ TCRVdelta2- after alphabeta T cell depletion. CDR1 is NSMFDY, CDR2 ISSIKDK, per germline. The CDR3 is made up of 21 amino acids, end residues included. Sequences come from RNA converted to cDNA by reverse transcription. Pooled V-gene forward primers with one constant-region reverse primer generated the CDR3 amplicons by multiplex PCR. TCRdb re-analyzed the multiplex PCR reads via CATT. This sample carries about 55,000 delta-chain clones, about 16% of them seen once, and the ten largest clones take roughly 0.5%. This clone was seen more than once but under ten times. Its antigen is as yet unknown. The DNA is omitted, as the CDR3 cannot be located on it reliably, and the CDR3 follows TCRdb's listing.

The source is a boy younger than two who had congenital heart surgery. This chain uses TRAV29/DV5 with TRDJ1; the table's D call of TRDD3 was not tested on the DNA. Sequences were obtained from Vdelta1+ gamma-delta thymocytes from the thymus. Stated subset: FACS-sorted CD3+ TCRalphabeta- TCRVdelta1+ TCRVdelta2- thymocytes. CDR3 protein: CSVLLCSKRSGGLRLGNLLIF.